A selection of T cell receptor beta chains follows, all from one sample in a study of blood T cell repertoires in COVID-19. TCRdb's table, derived via immunoSEQ multiplex PCR, lists solely in-frame clones and lacks some. The sample carries 150,000 to 180,000 clones, approximately 80% recorded once. Sequenced input: peripheral blood. These receptors originate from a woman aged 60-75 years with acute or convalescent COVID-19. The CDR3 runs from the conserved cysteine through the conserved F or W. D genes are given only for firm matches. Some rows mark clone size as missing; the rest say once, few, many or name a class of expanded clone.

J | size | D | V | CDR3 | DNA
TRBJ1-1 | - | - | TRBV25-1 | CASRGANTEAFF | TGTGCCAGCAGAGGGGCGAACACTGAAGCTTTCTTT
TRBJ1-5 | few | TRBD1 | TRBV3-1/TRBV3-2 | CASSRTGGNQPQHF | TGTGCCAGCAGCCGAACAGGGGGCAATCAGCCCCAGCATTTT
TRBJ1-5 | - | - | TRBV15 | CATSRPFNQPQHF | TGTGCCACCAGCAGACCTTTCAATCAGCCCCAGCATTTT
TRBJ1-6 | - | TRBD1 | TRBV27 | CASSRQTGTNSPLHF | TGTGCCAGCAGTAGACAGACAGGGACCAATTCACCCCTCCACTTT
TRBJ2-7 | once | - | TRBV6-1 | CASSDQDYTYEQYF | TGTGCCAGCAGTGATCAAGACTATACCTACGAGCAGTACTTC
TRBJ1-1 | - | - | TRBV2 | CASNELEGDTEAFF | TGTGCCAGCAACGAACTGGAAGGGGACACTGAAGCTTTCTTT
TRBJ2-7 | - | TRBD2 | TRBV10-3 | CAISGEGFTYEQYF | TGTGCCATCAGTGGGGAGGGCTTCACCTACGAGCAGTACTTC
TRBJ2-1 | - | TRBD2 | TRBV29-1 | CSATSGVSYNEQFF | TGCAGCGCAACTAGCGGGGTCTCCTACAATGAGCAGTTCTTC
TRBJ2-1 | - | TRBD2 | TRBV6-5 | CASSYTSGGANEQFF | TGTGCCAGCAGTTACACTAGCGGGGGGGCGAATGAGCAGTTCTTC
TRBJ2-2 | - | - | TRBV28 | CASVEGNTGELFF | TGTGCCAGCGTTGAGGGGAACACCGGGGAGCTGTTTTTT
TRBJ2-5 | - | TRBD1 | TRBV18 | CASSPTGQNRKETQYF | TGTGCCAGCTCGCCGACGGGACAGAATAGGAAAGAGACCCAGTACTTC
TRBJ1-5 | few | - | TRBV6-5 | CASSYDGNQPQHF | TGTGCCAGCAGTTACGACGGGAATCAGCCCCAGCATTTT
TRBJ1-5 | - | - | TRBV19 | CASSIYGADSNQPQHF | TGTGCCAGTAGTATCTATGGGGCGGACAGCAATCAGCCCCAGCATTTT
TRBJ2-7 | - | TRBD2 | TRBV5-4 | CASSLGLAGASSYEQYF | TGTGCCAGCAGCTTGGGACTAGCGGGGGCAAGCTCCTACGAGCAGTACTTC
TRBJ2-2 | - | - | TRBV5-4 | CASSPPSNTGELFF | TGTGCCAGCAGCCCCCCCTCGAACACCGGGGAGCTGTTTTTT
TRBJ2-2 | once | - | TRBV7-6 | CASSLSRGPNTGELFF | TGTGCCAGCAGCTTAAGCAGGGGACCGAACACCGGGGAGCTGTTTTTT
TRBJ1-4 | - | - | TRBV7-6 | CASSRSLRDNEKLFF | TGTGCCAGCAGCCGCTCCCTCCGAGATAATGAAAAACTGTTTTTT
TRBJ2-5 | - | TRBD1 | TRBV7-8 | CASSLRDRGETQYF | TGTGCCAGCAGCCTCCGGGACAGGGGAGAGACCCAGTACTTC
TRBJ1-1 | - | - | TRBV6-4 | CASRQNPGTPNTEAFF | TGTGCCAGCAGACAAAATCCCGGGACACCGAACACTGAAGCTTTCTTT
TRBJ2-1 | - | - | TRBV4-1 | CASSPPARRVEQFF | TGCGCCAGCAGCCCACCGGCTAGACGCGTTGAGCAGTTCTTC
TRBJ2-2 | - | TRBD2 | TRBV10-3 | CAISARAGRTGELFF | TGTGCCATCAGTGCTAGAGCGGGGCGCACCGGGGAGCTGTTTTTT
TRBJ1-3 | - | - | TRBV4-1 | CASSQDPTGYSGNTIYF | TGCGCCAGCAGCCAAGACCCCACAGGGTACTCTGGAAACACCATATATTTT
TRBJ1-1 | - | TRBD1 | TRBV28 | CASSPPGQGRKEAFF | TGTGCCAGCAGTCCCCCGGGACAGGGGCGTAAGGAAGCTTTCTTT
TRBJ2-2 | once | TRBD1 | TRBV18 | CASSPRIPGQGHGGELFF | TGTGCCAGCTCACCAAGGATTCCGGGACAGGGGCATGGCGGGGAGCTGTTTTTT
TRBJ1-2 | few | - | TRBV4-1 | CASSQPIQGNYGYTF | TGCGCCAGCAGCCAACCTATACAGGGTAACTATGGCTACACCTTC
TRBJ1-1 | - | - | TRBV6-5 | CASSYSRWGRNTEAFF | TGTGCCAGCAGTTACTCGAGATGGGGCAGAAACACTGAAGCTTTCTTT